The text below deals with one T cell receptor beta chain. This sample was taken from a study of blood T cell repertoires in COVID-19. Turning to the study itself: Collection of acute and convalescent COVID-19 samples took place in the United States, Italy and Spain. PBMCs, B-cell-depleted T cells, or T cells provided the cDNA or gDNA that made up the material.

How the authors handled the data: The assay estimated nucleated cells by amplifying reference gene primers. Libraries were prepared by immunoSEQ multiplex PCR; TCRdb keeps only in-frame clonotypes and omits some of them. V and J calls and clone size follow that table, whereas D and trimming were derived from the DNA. The sample has around 240,000 clones; 80% to 90% are singletons. Cohort 3 recovered donors had two negative PCRs, clearance, or symptom resolution. This CDR3 is built from 14 residues. From germline, CDR1 is SQVTM and CDR2 ANQGSEA. The V gene end was trimmed by 7 bases and the J gene end by 4 bases; junction bases not matched to a gene: 10.

This chain joins TRBV29-1 and TRBJ1-1; 9 nucleotides match TRBD1. This TCR derives from a woman between 45 and 60 years old who had recovered from COVID-19. The specimen was PBMCs or T cells enriched from blood (not recorded which). CDR3 DNA sequence: TGCAGCGCGGGACAGGGCCAGGGGGGCACTGAAGCTTTCTTT. Amino acids: CSAGQGQGGTEAFF.